This TCR beta chain was sequenced during a study of chemoradiotherapy in HPV16-positive cancers. Study-level points and caveats: For HPV16-positive patients, expanding HPV-responsive T cells associated with longer recurrence-free survival. Candidate HPV-specific clones and E7-related TCR motifs grew in tumor during treatment.

This clone appeared once. Its target is not known. Generated by immunoSEQ multiplex PCR, the TCRdb table keeps only in-frame clones and is missing some. The sample has 25,000 to 30,000 clones; roughly nine tenths are singletons. The CDR3 is made up of 14 amino acids. The germline CDR1 and CDR2 sequences are MNHNS and SASEGT. V shed 6 bases and J shed 2 bases, with 12 bases lying between them. The clonotype was recovered from a human donor with HPV-associated anogenital cancer. The gene calls are TRBV6-1 and TRBJ2-3; maybe TRBD1 (5 bases). The sample was blood, taken from a patient who underwent chemoradiotherapy. The CDR3 DNA reads TGTGCCAGCAGGGGCAGGGTATTCACAGATACGCAGTATTTT. Protein product: CASRGRVFTDTQYF.